Sequencing of this T cell receptor beta chain was carried out in a study of shared T cell receptors in the human thymus. This CDR3 is 15 amino acids long. V lost 2 bases, J lost 4 bases, and 12 bases lay in between. CDR1 MNHEY and CDR2 SMNVEV come from the germline V gene (reference sequence). Generated by immunoSEQ multiplex PCR, the TCRdb table keeps only in-frame clones and is missing some. The sample has 500,000 to 750,000 clones, roughly 90% seen once. These data also formed part of another study, on human thymus T cells. This second report adds: The donors were infants in Finland with congenital heart defects, otherwise immunologically healthy. Corrective heart surgery yielded resections, and these provided the thymus tissue. Among thymic and blood repertoires, usage of V and J genes appeared biased. Related work showed strongly overlapping thymic repertoires across unrelated individuals.

This sequence joins TRBV27 and TRBJ2-1, with a weak D call TRBD2 (6 bases). The clonotype comes from a boy in the first two years of life with a congenital heart defect. Sequenced: thymocytes. CDR3 sequence (DNA): TGTGCCAGCAGTTTAGGTCTAGCGAGGTACAATGAGCAGTTCTTC. Protein sequence: CASSLGLARYNEQFF.